This T cell receptor beta chain emerged from a study of blood T cell repertoires in COVID-19. In the study overall: The cDNA or gDNA used as material had been derived from T cells, B-cell-depleted T cells, or PBMCs.

TCRdb's copy holds only in-frame clones and misses some; the assay was immunoSEQ multiplex PCR. The table has 120,000 or so clones, roughly 80% seen once; the top ten hold around a quarter. In its sample, this clone was seen once. Trimming removed 3 bases from V and 7 bases from J; junction bases left unmatched: 4. The CDR3 spans 15 residues. CDR1 and CDR2 from the germline V gene are KGHDR and SFDVKD. The TCR comes from a human donor in a cohort sampled during active COVID-19. The chain couples TRBV24-1 to TRBJ2-1; TRBD2 matches 11 bases. Sequenced material: peripheral blood. The CDR3 loop reads CATSDTSGGMNEQFF. Written as DNA, the CDR3 is TGTGCCACCAGTGATACTAGCGGGGGTATGAATGAGCAGTTCTTC.